The 19 T cell receptor beta chains in this list originate from one sample, sequenced in a study of cytomegalovirus exposure and HLA in healthy donors. The PCR employed 60 Vbeta primers together with 13 Jbeta primers. Clones were sequenced by immunoSEQ multiplex PCR, and TCRdb holds only the in-frame ones, with some missing. The table shows fewer than 250,000 clones, with over 60% occurring only once. Material for sequencing was PBMCs. The receptors originated from a woman between 25 and 40 years old in good health and CMV-seropositive.

DNA of the CDR3: TGTGCCAGCAGTGTCGACAGGACTGCAACTAATGAAAAACTGTTTTTT. As protein: CASSVDRTATNEKLFF. V and J are TRBV25-1 and TRBJ1-4, with D possibly TRBD1 on 6 matching bases. V was clipped by 4 bases and J by 0 bases, with 12 bases between them. Germline V gene data show CDR1 as MGHDK and CDR2 as SYGVNS. The CDR3 covers 16 residues.

This chain links TRBV30 with TRBJ1-4; no reliable D call. Germline values: CDR1 GTSNPN, CDR2 SVGIG (reference sequence). V was shortened by 5 bases and J by 8 bases, with 6 bases between the two germline ends. The CDR3 spans 10 residues. In nucleotides, the CDR3 is TGTGCCTGGGGCCGCGAAAAACTGTTTTTT. Translated, it gives CAWGREKLFF. Combining the CDR3 with reference TRBV30 and TRBJ1-4 gives the whole variable domain SQTIHQWPATLVQPVGSPLSLECTVEGTSNPNLYWYRQAAGRGLQLLFYSVGIGQISSEVPQNLSASRPQDRQFILSSKKLLLSDSGFYLCAWGREKLFFGSGTQLSVL.

The chain is built from TRBV6-5 and TRBJ2-2; 9 bases agree with TRBD2. Per the germline V gene, CDR1 is MNHEY and CDR2 is SVGAGI. CDR3 length: 15 amino acids. The V segment lost 3 bases and the J segment 5 bases; nucleotides outside the gene matches: 4. CDR3 protein: CASSYYSGGTGELFF. The CDR3 nucleotides read TGTGCCAGCAGTTATTACAGCGGGGGGACCGGGGAGCTGTTTTTT.

The chain links TRBV19 to TRBJ2-7; 8 bases align to TRBD1. The length of the CDR3 is 14 residues. Trimming removed 3 bases from V and 5 bases from J; junction bases left unmatched: 6. Germline values: CDR1 LNHDA, CDR2 SQIVND (reference sequence). This CDR3 reads CASSIAAGGDEQYF. The CDR3 nucleotides read TGTGCCAGTAGTATTGCCGCAGGGGGCGACGAGCAGTACTTC.

The chain couples TRBV5-1 to TRBJ1-1; TRBD1 matches 9 bases. The CDR3 spans 15 residues. The germline CDR1 and CDR2 sequences are SGHRS and YFSETQ. The V segment lost 5 bases and the J segment 1 base; nucleotides outside the gene matches: 6. CDR3 in amino acids: CASRGQGKENTEAFF. As DNA, the CDR3 is TGCGCCAGCAGGGGACAGGGAAAAGAGAACACTGAAGCTTTCTTT.

This clone showed up just a few times. This chain connects TRBV5-6 to TRBJ1-1; possibly TRBD1 for D (5 bases). The V gene's germline CDR1 is SGHDT and CDR2 YYEEEE. The ends were cut back, 0 bases at V and 1 base at J, with 7 bases in the middle. The CDR3 is made up of 14 amino acids. As DNA, the CDR3 is TGTGCCAGCAGCTTGGACAGGAGGAACACTGAAGCTTTCTTT. Translated: CASSLDRRNTEAFF.

The chain couples TRBV10-2 to TRBJ1-2; D might be TRBD1 (6 bases). V gave up 1 base and J gave up 4 bases, with 16 bases separating them. Germline lookup yields CDR1 WSHSY and CDR2 SAAADI. CDR3 length: 16 residues. Here the CDR3 DNA reads TGCGCCAGCAGTGAGTTAGGGGGGGCTCCTGGCTATGGCTACACCTTC. This sequence encodes CASSELGGAPGYGYTF.

The J gene is TRBJ2-3, the V gene TRBV27, with a weak D call TRBD2 (5 bases). The CDR3 length is 14 residues. Trimming took 1 base from V and 2 from J, leaving 7 bases between them. Germline CDR1 MNHEY, CDR2 SMNVEV (reference sequence). CDR3 amino acids: CASSLWEPTDTQYF. CDR3 DNA sequence: TGTGCCAGCAGTTTATGGGAGCCCACAGATACGCAGTATTTT.

This clone was seen more than once but under ten times. This sequence joins TRBV19 and TRBJ1-5, with 7 bases identical to TRBD1. The J segment lost 0 bases and the V segment lost 1 base, leaving 6 bases of the junction unmatched. CDR3 length equals 17 residues. Germline CDR1 and CDR2: LNHDA and SQIVND (reference sequence). The CDR3 DNA reads as TGTGCCAGTAGTATAGCCCGGGACAGATATAGCAATCAGCCCCAGCATTTT. It codes for CASSIARDRYSNQPQHF.

V usage is TRBV11-2 and J usage is TRBJ2-7, with 8 bases that match TRBD2. Germline CDR1 is SGHAT and CDR2 is FQNNGV. J gave up 1 base and V 0 bases, and 2 bases lay outside the gene matches. The CDR3 sequence is 15 residues long. CDR3 protein: CASSLERGGSYEQYF. CDR3 sequence (DNA): TGTGCCAGCAGCTTAGAACGGGGGGGATCCTACGAGCAGTACTTC.

The rearrangement uses TRBV4-1 and TRBJ1-5; D ambiguous. Per the germline V gene, CDR1 is MGHRA and CDR2 is YSYEKL. Trimming removed 4 bases at V and 6 bases at J, with 19 bases between. The CDR3 is made up of 16 amino acids. In DNA form, the CDR3 reads TGCGCCAGCAGCCTCGATAGGGAGGGCGGTGGTCAGCCCCAGCATTTT. This gives the protein CASSLDREGGGQPQHF.

The rearrangement joins TRBV2 to TRBJ1-1; D not resolved. The CDR3 extends over 13 amino acids. Germline-derived CDR1 and CDR2 are SNHLY and FYNNEI. The V and J ends lost 6 bases and 4 bases respectively, with 12 bases between them. The CDR3 sequence: CASRAVSSTEAFF. CDR3 coding DNA: TGTGCCAGCAGGGCGGTGAGTAGCACTGAAGCTTTCTTT. Combining the CDR3 with reference TRBV2 and TRBJ1-1 gives the whole variable domain EPEVTQTPSHQVTQMGQEVILRCVPISNHLYFYWYRQILGQKVEFLVSFYNNEISEKSEIFDDQFSVERPDGSNFTLKIRSTKLEDSAMYFCASRAVSSTEAFFGQGTRLTVV.

V and J are TRBV28 and TRBJ1-2; no firm D call. Germline assignment: CDR1 MDHEN and CDR2 SYDVKM. The CDR3 length is 15 residues. The V gene lost 6 bases and the J gene lost 4 bases, with 18 bases spanning the gap. CDR3 in amino acids: CASSSLRGIGYGYTF. The CDR3 DNA follows: TGTGCCAGCAGCTCCCTGCGGGGTATCGGCTATGGCTACACCTTC.

The gene calls are TRBV15 and TRBJ1-1; 8 bases match TRBD1. V shed 0 bases and J 1 base; nucleotides not matched to a gene: 1. This CDR3 comprises 15 residues. Germline-derived CDR1 and CDR2 are LNHNV and YYDKDF (reference sequence). The CDR3 coding sequence is TGTGCCACCAGCAGAGATACAGGGGGGAACACTGAAGCTTTCTTT. Its translation: CATSRDTGGNTEAFF.

This chain uses TRBV20-1 with TRBJ1-2; D ambiguous. The CDR3 loop spans 11 amino acids. Germline values: CDR1 DFQATT, CDR2 SNEGSKA (reference sequence). The V end lost 0 bases, the J end lost 5 bases, and 4 bases lay between the germline ends. Here the CDR3 DNA reads TGCAGTGCTAGAGACCTTTATGGCTACACCTTC. Translation: CSARDLYGYTF.

The J gene is TRBJ2-7, the V gene TRBV7-2, with D tentatively TRBD2 (5 bases). V was cut by 1 base and J by 5 bases, with 6 bases left in between. Germline V CDR1 and CDR2: SGHTA, FQGNSA. The CDR3 consists of 12 residues. The CDR3 coding sequence is TGTGCCAGCAGCTTAGGACTAAACGAGCAGTACTTC. Translated: CASSLGLNEQYF. Complete variable domain (other parts from reference TRBV7-2 and TRBJ2-7): GAGVSQSPSNKVTEKGKDVELRCDPISGHTALYWYRQSLGQGLEFLIYFQGNSAPDKSGLPSDRFSAERTGGSVSTLTIQRTQQEDSAVYLCASSLGLNEQYFGPGTRLTVT.

V is TRBV6-1 and J is TRBJ1-1; D gene ambiguous. With 8 bases removed from V and 3 bases from J, the gap between germline ends came to 7 bases. Germline-derived CDR1 and CDR2 are MNHNS and SASEGT. CDR3 length: 11 residues. In DNA, the CDR3 is TGTGCCAGCTCTACCTACACTGAAGCTTTCTTT. Its protein product is CASSTYTEAFF.

In its sample, this clone was seen a few times. The chain couples TRBV4-2 to TRBJ2-1; the match to TRBD2 covers 12 bases. After removal of 0 bases from V and 8 bases from J, the junction contained 5 bases not matched to a gene. The CDR3 is made up of 16 amino acids. In germline, CDR1 is LGHNA, CDR2 YNFKEQ. In nucleotides, the CDR3 is TGTGCCAGCAGCCAAGAGTGGCTAGCGGGGGGGGATGAGCAGTTCTTC. Translated, it gives CASSQEWLAGGDEQFF.

The rearrangement joins TRBV7-2 to TRBJ2-7, with 7 bases that match TRBD2. V was clipped by 5 bases and J by 0 bases; unmatched bases: 7. CDR1 is SGHTA and CDR2 is FQGNSA in the germline V gene. There are 15 residues in the CDR3. The DNA of the CDR3 is TGTGCCAGCAGCCCAGAGGGGACTAACTCCTACGAGCAGTACTTC. Protein sequence: CASSPEGTNSYEQYF.